The 24 T cell receptor beta chains reported below all come from one sample, sequenced in a study of blood T cell repertoires in COVID-19. Clones were read by immunoSEQ multiplex PCR, and TCRdb kept only the in-frame ones, dropping some. The table has around 200,000 clones, around 84% seen once. The sample was peripheral blood. The receptors were sampled from a man older than 75 with acute or convalescent COVID-19.

J is TRBJ2-3 and V is TRBV19; 7 bases match TRBD1. CDR1 and CDR2 (germline): LNHDA, SQIVND (reference sequence). V was clipped by 5 bases and J by 2 bases; unmatched bases: 7. This CDR3 region has 15 residues. CDR3 nucleotide sequence: TGTGCCAGTAGTGTTCAGGGGGTGTCCACAGATACGCAGTATTTT. This sequence encodes CASSVQGVSTDTQYF. The full variable domain, its missing parts supplied by reference TRBV19 and TRBJ2-3, is DGGITQSPKYLFRKEGQNVTLSCEQNLNHDAMYWYRQDPGQGLRLIYYSQIVNDFQKGDIAEGYSVSREKKESFPLTVTSAQKNPTAFYLCASSVQGVSTDTQYFGPGTRLTVL.

The V and J genes are TRBV28 and TRBJ1-1; the D gene is possibly TRBD1 (6 bases). V lost 6 bases and J lost 5, with 16 bases in between. This CDR3 has 14 residues. Germline V gives CDR1 MDHEN, CDR2 SYDVKM. The DNA of the CDR3 is TGTGCCAGCAGCCTAGGGGGGGCCGGGACTGAAGCTTTCTTT. It translates to CASSLGGAGTEAFF.

The chain has TRBV3-1 (or the pseudogene TRBV3-2) and TRBJ2-3; 8 positions match TRBD2. V shed 0 bases and J 2 bases; nucleotides not matched to a gene: 10. Germline CDR1 reads LGHDT; CDR2 reads YNNKEL (reference sequence). This CDR3 region has 18 residues. CDR3 sequence reads: CASSQESGTSGLTDTQYF. The CDR3 coding sequence is TGTGCCAGCAGCCAAGAGTCCGGCACTAGCGGTCTCACAGATACGCAGTATTTT.

The chain employs TRBV18 and TRBJ2-7, with TRBD1 as a possible D gene (6 bases). This CDR3 contains 15 residues. CDR1 is KGHSH, CDR2 LQKENI, per germline. V was pared by 5 bases and J by 3 bases, with 17 bases between. The CDR3 DNA reads TGTGCCAGCTCATCCGGACGGGGACACCTCTACGAGCAGTACGTC. Its protein product is CASSSGRGHLYEQYV.

The genes are TRBV7-3 and TRBJ2-1; weak D call: TRBD1 (6 bases). Trimming removed 6 bases at V and 5 bases at J, with 17 bases between. Germline V gene data show CDR1 as SGHTA and CDR2 as FQGTGA. This CDR3 region has 15 residues. CDR3 sequence (DNA): TGTGCCAGCAGTCCACAGGGTAGTTTACACAATGAGCAGTTCTTC. Translation: CASSPQGSLHNEQFF.

This clone was counted once. The genes are TRBV15 and TRBJ2-7; 9 bases align to TRBD2. This CDR3 is 16 amino acids long. Germline assignment: CDR1 LNHNV and CDR2 YYDKDF (reference sequence). J was trimmed by 2 bases and V by 2 bases; bases with no gene match: 7. DNA of the CDR3: TGTGCCACCAGCAGACTTAGCGGGAGTTCCCCCTACGAGCAGTACTTC. Translating gives CATSRLSGSSPYEQYF.

The CDR3 bases are TGTGCCAGCAGTCCTCCCCGTGGACTAGCGGGCATCAATGAGCAGTTCTTC. It encodes CASSPPRGLAGINEQFF. The chain recombines TRBV5-5 with TRBJ2-1, with 11 bases matching TRBD2. Germline CDR1 and CDR2: SGHKS and YYEKEE (reference sequence). The CDR3 covers 17 residues. Trimming removed 5 bases from V and 6 bases from J; junction bases left unmatched: 13.

With respect to this clone: One end of the junction does not line up with germline, which may come from a read error. The sample holds other DNA sequences that translate to the same CDR3. This sequence joins TRBV27 and TRBJ2-2; D is unclear. There are 15 residues in the CDR3. In germline, CDR1 is MNHEY, CDR2 SMNVEV (reference sequence). The CDR3 DNA reads as TGTGCCAGCACTGTGACACCCGCGAATACCGGGGAGCTGTTTTTT. This encodes CASTVTPANTGELFF.

To note about this clone: One junction end does not reproduce the germline sequence, and a read error may be involved. The genes are TRBV4-3 and TRBJ1-2, with D perhaps TRBD1 (5 bases). The CDR3 runs to 16 residues. Germline lookup yields CDR1 LGHNA and CDR2 YSLEER. The CDR3 DNA is TGCGCCAGCAGCCAAGATTGGGCGGGACCTAAATATGGCTACACCTTC. Translated: CASSQDWAGPKYGYTF.

The chain employs TRBV7-2 and TRBJ1-4; possibly TRBD1 for D (5 bases). Germline CDR1 reads SGHTA; CDR2 reads FQGNSA. This CDR3 contains 14 residues. V lost 0 bases and J lost 7, with 9 bases in between. As DNA, the CDR3 is TGTGCCAGCAGCTTAGCGTTGGGGGGTGAAAAACTGTTTTTT. This gives the protein CASSLALGGEKLFF.

This chain joins TRBV10-3 and TRBJ2-1; 7 bases line up with TRBD1. This CDR3 is built from 13 residues. Trimming took 6 bases from V and 8 from J; bases not matched to a gene: 7. Germline assignment: CDR1 ENHRY and CDR2 SYGVKD. The CDR3 protein is CAISTTGKDEQFF. Written as DNA, the CDR3 is TGTGCCATCAGCACGACAGGGAAGGATGAGCAGTTCTTC.

This clone was observed once. J is TRBJ1-4 and V is TRBV11-2, with a possible D match to TRBD1 (6 bases). CDR3 length equals 16 residues. CDR1 is SGHAT, CDR2 FQNNGV, per germline. V lost 5 bases and J 3 bases, leaving 16 bases between the germline ends. The CDR3 sequence is CASSNSLGAANEKLFF. In DNA form, the CDR3 reads TGTGCCAGCAGCAACTCCCTGGGGGCGGCTAATGAAAAACTGTTTTTT. The full variable domain, rest sourced from reference TRBV11-2 and TRBJ1-4, is EAGVAQSPRYKIIEKRQSVAFWCNPISGHATLYWYQQILGQGPKLLIQFQNNGVVDDSQLPKDRFSAERLKGVDSTLKIQPAKLEDSAVYLCASSNSLGAANEKLFFGSGTQLSVL.

The chain joins TRBV5-1 to TRBJ2-7, with a weak D call TRBD2 (5 bases). CDR1 and CDR2 from the germline V gene are SGHRS and YFSETQ. The CDR3 is 15 residues long. Between the trimmed V and J ends, which lost 0 bases and 7 bases, there was a span of 17 bases. The CDR3 nucleotides read TGCGCCAGCAGCTTGGCCCTGTCGGGGAAAGGGGAGCAGTACTTC. Translated, it gives CASSLALSGKGEQYF.

The V gene is TRBV18, the J gene TRBJ2-5; 7 bases fit TRBD2. The CDR3 has 18 amino acids. From germline, CDR1 is KGHSH and CDR2 LQKENI. Trimming took 6 bases from V and 4 from J; bases not matched to a gene: 20. This chain's CDR3 is CASSPPSTSRAGRETQYF. The CDR3 DNA sequence: TGTGCCAGCTCTCCCCCTTCGACTAGCCGGGCCGGTAGAGAGACCCAGTACTTC. Combining the CDR3 with reference TRBV18 and TRBJ2-5 gives the whole variable domain NAGVMQNPRHLVRRRGQEARLRCSPMKGHSHVYWYRQLPEEGLKFMVYLQKENIIDESGMPKERFSAEFPKEGPSILRIQQVVRGDSAAYFCASSPPSTSRAGRETQYFGPGTRLLVL.

The CDR3 region is CASSTGTSGRYEQYF. The CDR3 DNA is TGCGCCAGCAGCACCGGGACTAGCGGGAGATACGAGCAGTACTTC. This sequence joins TRBV5-1 and TRBJ2-7; 14 positions agree with TRBD2. V was clipped by 4 bases and J by 4 bases; unmatched bases: 4. Germline V lookup: CDR1 SGHRS, CDR2 YFSETQ. This CDR3 spans 15 amino acids. Together with reference TRBV5-1 and TRBJ2-7, the CDR3 gives the full variable domain: KAGVTQTPRYLIKTRGQQVTLSCSPISGHRSVSWYQQTPGQGLQFLFEYFSETQRNKGNFPGRFSGRQFSNSRSEMNVSTLELGDSALYLCASSTGTSGRYEQYFGPGTRLTVT.

The chain joins TRBV6-5 to TRBJ1-1; D is uncertain. CDR1 and CDR2 from the germline V gene are MNHEY and SVGAGI. Trimming pared 6 bases from V and 4 bases from J, leaving 18 bases between. The CDR3 spans 15 residues. The CDR3 DNA reads TGTGCCAGCAGAACCGTATACACTCGGGTCACTGAAGCTTTCTTT. Translating gives CASRTVYTRVTEAFF.

This rearrangement joins TRBV18 to TRBJ1-2, with 7 bases that match TRBD1. This CDR3 is 12 amino acids long. The germline V gene encodes CDR1 KGHSH and CDR2 LQKENI. The J segment lost 6 bases and the V segment lost 6 bases, leaving 4 bases of the junction unmatched. The CDR3 loop is CASSGTEDGYTF. The CDR3 nucleotides are TGTGCCAGCTCGGGGACAGAAGATGGCTACACCTTC.

CDR3 protein: CASSIARALAGELFF. The DNA of the CDR3 is TGTGCCAGTAGTATAGCCAGGGCCTTGGCCGGGGAGCTGTTTTTT. This rearrangement joins TRBV19 to TRBJ2-2; a possible D gene is TRBD1 (5 bases). This CDR3 is built from 15 residues. The germline gives CDR1 LNHDA, CDR2 SQIVND (reference sequence). Trimming took off 1 base at V and 6 bases at J, with 12 bases between the two ends. Based on the CDR3 plus reference TRBV19 and TRBJ2-2, the full variable domain is DGGITQSPKYLFRKEGQNVTLSCEQNLNHDAMYWYRQDPGQGLRLIYYSQIVNDFQKGDIAEGYSVSREKKESFPLTVTSAQKNPTAFYLCASSIARALAGELFFGEGSRLTVL.

The V gene is TRBV24-1, the J gene TRBJ2-7; 8 positions match TRBD1. The V and J ends lost 1 base and 5 bases, in that order; junction bases with no gene match: 6. Germline CDR1 reads KGHDR; CDR2 reads SFDVKD. This CDR3 region has 15 residues. The DNA of the CDR3 is TGTGCCACCAGTGATTTTAACAGGGGGTTGGACGAGCAGTACTTC. Translating gives CATSDFNRGLDEQYF.

The chain has TRBV6-5 and TRBJ1-1; 8 bases are shared with TRBD1. This CDR3 spans 15 amino acids. J gave up 6 bases and V 6 bases, and 12 bases lay outside the gene matches. The germline V gene has CDR1 MNHEY and CDR2 SVGAGI. CDR3 residues: CASSRFTGGFPEAFF. CDR3 DNA: TGTGCCAGCAGCCGATTCACAGGGGGATTCCCTGAAGCTTTCTTT.

The CDR3 region is CASTIQGAQGYTF. CDR3 in DNA: TGTGCCAGCACTATACAGGGGGCACAAGGCTACACCTTC. The rearrangement joins TRBV12-3 or TRBV12-4 to TRBJ1-2; 9 bases are shared with TRBD1. The CDR3 is made up of 13 amino acids. V lost 7 bases to trimming and J lost 8 bases; unmatched junction nucleotides: 8.

The rearrangement uses TRBV7-2 and TRBJ2-3; the match to TRBD1 covers 8 bases. The J segment lost 1 base and the V segment lost 1 base, leaving 7 bases of the junction unmatched. CDR1 and CDR2 (germline): SGHTA, FQGNSA. The CDR3 spans 17 residues. CDR3: CASSLVGQGVGTDTQYF. CDR3 coding DNA: TGTGCCAGCAGCTTAGTAGGACAGGGAGTGGGCACAGATACGCAGTATTTT.

This chain links TRBV11-2 with TRBJ1-1; possibly TRBD1 for D (6 bases). CDR1 is SGHAT, CDR2 FQNNGV, per germline. The CDR3 extends over 15 amino acids. V shed 1 base and J shed 4 bases, with 13 bases lying between them. CDR3 coding DNA: TGTGCCAGCAGCTTAGTGGTGGGGGCGAGCACTGAAGCTTTCTTT. Amino acid sequence: CASSLVVGASTEAFF.

This clone was seen only once. The CDR3 spells CASRSGTTLSGELFF. CDR3 bases: TGTGCCAGCCGATCCGGGACAACACTCTCCGGGGAGCTGTTTTTT. The chain has TRBV27 and TRBJ2-2; D perhaps matches TRBD1 (6 bases). V lost 8 bases and J 6 bases, leaving 19 bases between the germline ends. Looked up from germline, CDR1 is MNHEY and CDR2 is SMNVEV (reference sequence). There are 15 residues in the CDR3.